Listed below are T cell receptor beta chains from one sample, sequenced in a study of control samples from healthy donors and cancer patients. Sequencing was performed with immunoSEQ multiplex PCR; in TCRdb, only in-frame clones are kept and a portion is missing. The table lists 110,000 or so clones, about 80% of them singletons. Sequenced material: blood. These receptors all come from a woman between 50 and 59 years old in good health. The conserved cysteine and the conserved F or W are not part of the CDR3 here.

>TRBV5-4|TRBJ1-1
ASSLQGLSTEAF
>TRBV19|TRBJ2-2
ASSFRLNTGELF
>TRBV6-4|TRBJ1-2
ASSDEEAGGCGYT
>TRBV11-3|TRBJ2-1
ASTPTSGRAFNEQF
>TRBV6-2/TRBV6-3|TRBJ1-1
ASSYGTAQYTEAF
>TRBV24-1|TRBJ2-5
ATSGGRLETQY
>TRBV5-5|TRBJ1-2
ASSLHADNYGYT
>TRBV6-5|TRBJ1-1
ASSRRGTEAF
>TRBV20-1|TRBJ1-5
SASRGGASIYQPQH
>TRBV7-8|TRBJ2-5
ASSLVTDQETQY
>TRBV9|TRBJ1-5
ASSVSGLNQPQH
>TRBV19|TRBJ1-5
ASRPGTGGRNQPQH
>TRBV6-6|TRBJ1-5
ASEARGGPVNQPQH
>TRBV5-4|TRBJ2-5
ASSSSQGAETQY
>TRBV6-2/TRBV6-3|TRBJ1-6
ASSFRQDGNSPLH
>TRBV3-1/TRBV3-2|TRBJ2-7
ASSRGRDTLYEQY
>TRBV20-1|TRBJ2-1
SASLGVRYNEQF
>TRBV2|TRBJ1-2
ASSEFGQSGYT
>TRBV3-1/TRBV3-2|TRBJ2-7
ASSRGTYEQY
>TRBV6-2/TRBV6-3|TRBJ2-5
ASSPTRGMGETQY
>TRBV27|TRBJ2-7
ASRSRTGTGGWNEQY
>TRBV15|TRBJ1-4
ATSRDRVGEKLF
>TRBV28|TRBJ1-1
ASKRPAATLRSF
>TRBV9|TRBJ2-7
ASSPMGGGNEQY
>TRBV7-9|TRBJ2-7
ASSLHRDEQY
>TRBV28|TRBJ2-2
ASSPTTENTGELF
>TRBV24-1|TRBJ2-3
ATSDWDRGLDTQY
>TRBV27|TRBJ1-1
ASLHAGTGGLNTEAF
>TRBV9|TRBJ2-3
ASSVDELAQY
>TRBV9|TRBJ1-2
ASSGRTGIVYGYT
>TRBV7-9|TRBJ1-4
ASSGSYAPQREKLF
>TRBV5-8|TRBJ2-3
ASSRTPGTSGGRTDTQY
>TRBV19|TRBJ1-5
ASSTTGGRNQPQH
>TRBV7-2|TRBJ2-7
ASSLGGQGYEQY
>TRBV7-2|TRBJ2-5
ASSGSGSGAETQY
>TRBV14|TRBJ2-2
ASSQDRIVNTGELF